A single sample gave rise to the 17 T cell receptor beta chains below, sequenced in a study of cytomegalovirus exposure and HLA in healthy donors. 60 Vbeta and 13 Jbeta primers were used in PCR. The method was immunoSEQ multiplex PCR; TCRdb's version includes in-frame clones alone and lacks a portion of them. The repertoire holds roughly 120,000 clones, with 65% to 85% as singletons. Sequencing was performed on PBMCs. These receptors were obtained from a man aged 25-40 years in good health and CMV-seropositive.

This clone came up a few times. This rearrangement joins TRBV4-2 to TRBJ1-1; D remains unclear. With 0 bases removed from V and 2 bases from J, the gap between germline ends came to 13 bases. Germline V gene data show CDR1 as LGHNA and CDR2 as YNFKEQ. The CDR3 is 16 amino acids. CDR3 coding DNA: TGTGCCAGCAGCCAAGATCAATCAGGCCTAAACACTGAAGCTTTCTTT. This codes for CASSQDQSGLNTEAFF.

This rearrangement joins TRBV19 to TRBJ2-1; 9 positions agree with TRBD1. Losses at the gene ends were 5 bases for V and 3 bases for J; bases not matched to a gene: 5. There are 15 residues in the CDR3. Germline CDR1 is LNHDA and CDR2 is SQIVND (reference sequence). The CDR3 sequence is CASSSRDRDYNEQFF. CDR3 in DNA: TGTGCCAGTAGTTCCCGGGACAGGGACTACAATGAGCAGTTCTTC.

In DNA form, the CDR3 reads TGTGCCATCAGTGATAACAGGCTCGAGCAGTACTTC. Protein product: CAISDNRLEQYF. The genes are TRBV10-3 and TRBJ2-7, with D possibly TRBD1 on 5 matching bases. Trimming cost V 3 bases and J 6 bases, with 9 bases left between them. The CDR3 covers 12 residues. Per the germline V gene, CDR1 is ENHRY and CDR2 is SYGVKD.

The chain carries TRBV5-4 and TRBJ2-7; 11 bases align to TRBD2. This CDR3 region has 14 residues. CDR1 is SGHNT and CDR2 is YYREEE in the germline V gene (reference sequence). J lost 4 bases, V lost 5 bases, and 5 bases had no gene match. The chain's CDR3 is CASSPSGGSYEQYF. CDR3 nucleotides: TGTGCCAGCAGTCCTAGCGGGGGGTCTTACGAGCAGTACTTC.

This chain links TRBV10-1 with TRBJ2-1, with D perhaps TRBD2 (5 bases). The length of the CDR3 is 14 residues. Trimming took 3 bases from V and 6 from J, leaving 12 bases between them. The V gene's germline CDR1 is WNHNN and CDR2 SYGVQD (reference sequence). As DNA, the CDR3 is TGCGCCAGCAGTGATCCGGGATTCCTCAATGAGCAGTTCTTC. This codes for CASSDPGFLNEQFF.

A few counts support this clone. This chain uses TRBV7-6 with TRBJ2-2; 16 nucleotides agree with TRBD2. The CDR3 is made up of 18 amino acids. Germline V gene data show CDR1 as SGHVS and CDR2 as FNYEAQ. Trimming at V came to 0 bases and at J to 6 bases, leaving 4 bases not matched to a gene. The CDR3 spells CASSLAGTSGGASGELFF. The CDR3 bases are TGTGCCAGCAGCTTAGCCGGGACTAGCGGGGGGGCTTCCGGGGAGCTGTTTTTT.

A single count supports this clone. The chain uses TRBV14 and TRBJ1-4; the match to TRBD1 covers 7 bases. Germline CDR1 reads SGHDN; CDR2 reads FVKESK. V dropped 2 bases and J dropped 7; count of bases not matched to a gene: 7. The CDR3 is 15 residues long. The CDR3 spells CASSQLQGKGEKLFF. In DNA form, the CDR3 reads TGTGCCAGCAGCCAACTACAGGGGAAGGGTGAAAAACTGTTTTTT.

The chain uses TRBV19 and TRBJ1-2; 8 bases agree with TRBD1. J lost 4 bases, V lost 4 bases, and 14 bases had no gene match. CDR3 length: 17 residues. Germline CDR1 and CDR2: LNHDA and SQIVND (reference sequence). For the CDR3, the DNA is TGTGCCAGTAGTAAACCCCTATCGACAGGGGCGCCCTATGGCTACACCTTC. Protein sequence: CASSKPLSTGAPYGYTF.

The chain recombines TRBV5-1 with TRBJ2-6, with D unclear. Germline values: CDR1 SGHRS, CDR2 YFSETQ. The CDR3 loop spans 15 amino acids. The germline V and J ends were trimmed by 4 bases and 1 base, with 9 bases remaining between them. The CDR3 nucleotides are TGCGCCAGCAGCGCCCGAGGTTCTGGGGCCAACGTCCTGACTTTC. Protein sequence: CASSARGSGANVLTF.

This chain links TRBV28 with TRBJ2-3; 11 nucleotides line up with TRBD2. CDR1 is MDHEN and CDR2 is SYDVKM in the germline V gene. V shed 3 bases and J 0 bases; nucleotides not matched to a gene: 8. CDR3 size: 18 residues. Here the CDR3 DNA reads TGTGCCAGCAGTTTGCTAGCGGGGGGTTCCTCAAGCACAGATACGCAGTATTTT. It specifies CASSLLAGGSSSTDTQYF.

The chain couples TRBV2 to TRBJ2-2; D not resolved. This CDR3 contains 13 residues. V was trimmed by 2 bases and J by 5 bases, leaving 6 bases between them. Germline V gene sequence: CDR1 SNHLY, CDR2 FYNNEI. The CDR3 sequence is CASSELRTGELFF. The CDR3 region has the DNA TGTGCCAGCAGTGAACTACGGACCGGGGAGCTGTTTTTT.

With regard to this clone: At one end the junction does not follow the germline gene, possibly because of a read error. The genes are TRBV30 and TRBJ2-5, with D possibly being TRBD1 (6 bases). The CDR3 spans 12 residues. Germline CDR1 GTSNPN, CDR2 SVGIG (reference sequence). CDR3 residues: CAWSVRGRNKDF. As DNA, the CDR3 is TGTGCCTGGAGTGTGAGGGGGAGAAACAAGGACTTC.

The gene calls are TRBV6-5 and TRBJ1-2, with D uncertain. CDR1 and CDR2 (germline): MNHEY, SVGAGI. The CDR3 runs to 11 residues. V dropped 5 bases and J dropped 8 bases, with 9 bases sitting between them. CDR3 sequence: CASSTNQGYTF. CDR3 in DNA: TGTGCCAGCAGTACCAATCAGGGCTACACCTTC.

CDR3 residues: CASSEGTGVNEKLFF. For the CDR3, the DNA is TGTGCCAGCAGTGAAGGAACAGGGGTGAATGAAAAACTGTTTTTT. This chain links TRBV25-1 with TRBJ1-4, with TRBD1 identical over 7 bases. Germline CDR1 reads MGHDK; CDR2 reads SYGVNS. The CDR3 spans 15 residues. V gave up 2 bases and J gave up 5 bases; unmatched junction bases: 5. The entire variable domain, with the rest obtained from reference TRBV25-1 and TRBJ1-4, is as follows: EADIYQTPRYLVIGTGKKITLECSQTMGHDKMYWYQQDPGMELHLIHYSYGVNSTEKGDLSSESTVSRIRTEHFPLTLESARPSHTSQYLCASSEGTGVNEKLFFGSGTQLSVL.

The V gene is TRBV6-5, the J gene TRBJ2-1, with D hard to call. Germline V CDR1 and CDR2: MNHEY, SVGAGI. This CDR3 has 15 amino acids. Trimming removed 0 bases at V and 5 bases at J, with 11 bases between. The CDR3 is CASSYSTSGNNEQFF. CDR3 DNA: TGTGCCAGCAGTTACTCGACATCCGGCAACAATGAGCAGTTCTTC.

This clone was detected once. CDR3 sequence reads: CASSISAGDTGELFF. The CDR3 DNA sequence: TGTGCCAGTAGTATCTCAGCAGGGGACACCGGGGAGCTGTTTTTT. The chain links TRBV19 to TRBJ2-2; perhaps TRBD1 as D (6 bases). The CDR3 extends over 15 amino acids. CDR1 and CDR2 (germline): LNHDA, SQIVND (reference sequence). V dropped 3 bases and J dropped 3 bases, with 11 bases sitting between them.

This chain uses TRBV30 with TRBJ2-1; TRBD2 aligns across 11 bases. With V trimmed by 2 bases and J by 9 bases, 9 bases remained unmatched. CDR1 and CDR2 (germline): GTSNPN, SVGIG (reference sequence). The CDR3 is 15 residues long. CDR3 in amino acids: CAWSRSSGGRSEQFF. As DNA, the CDR3 is TGTGCCTGGAGTCGCTCTAGCGGGGGGCGTAGTGAGCAGTTCTTC.